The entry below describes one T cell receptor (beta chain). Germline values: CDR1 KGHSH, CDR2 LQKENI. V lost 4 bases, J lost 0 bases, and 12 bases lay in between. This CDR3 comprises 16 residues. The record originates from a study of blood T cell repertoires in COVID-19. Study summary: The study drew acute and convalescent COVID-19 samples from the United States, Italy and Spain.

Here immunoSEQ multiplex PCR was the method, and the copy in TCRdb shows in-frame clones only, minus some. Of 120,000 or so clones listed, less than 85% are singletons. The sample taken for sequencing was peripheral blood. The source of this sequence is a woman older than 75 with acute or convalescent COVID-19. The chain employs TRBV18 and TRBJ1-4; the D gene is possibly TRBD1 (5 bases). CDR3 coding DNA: TGTGCCAGCTCACTACGATACAGGTCAACTAATGAAAAACTGTTTTTT. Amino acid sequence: CASSLRYRSTNEKLFF.